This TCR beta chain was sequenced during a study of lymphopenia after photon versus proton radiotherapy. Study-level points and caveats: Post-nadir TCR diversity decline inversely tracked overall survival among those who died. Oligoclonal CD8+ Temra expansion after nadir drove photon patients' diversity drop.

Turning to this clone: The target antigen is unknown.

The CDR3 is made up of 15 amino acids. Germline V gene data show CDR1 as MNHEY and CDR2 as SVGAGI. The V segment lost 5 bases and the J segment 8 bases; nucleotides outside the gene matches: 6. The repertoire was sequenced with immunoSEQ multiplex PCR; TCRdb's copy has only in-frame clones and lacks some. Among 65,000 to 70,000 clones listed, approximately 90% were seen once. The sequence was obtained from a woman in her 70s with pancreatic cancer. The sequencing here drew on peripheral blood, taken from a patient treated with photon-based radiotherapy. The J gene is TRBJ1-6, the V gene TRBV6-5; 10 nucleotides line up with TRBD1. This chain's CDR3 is CASSKTGGAHSPLHF. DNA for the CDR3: TGTGCCAGCAGTAAGACAGGGGGCGCGCATTCACCCCTCCACTTT.